The clone carrying this TCR beta chain occurred a few times. This specimen belongs to a study of patients and donors after allogeneic stem cell transplantation. J gave up 7 bases and V 3 bases, and 16 bases lay outside the gene matches. The CDR3 covers 19 residues. Per the germline V gene, CDR1 is ENHRY and CDR2 is SYGVKD. Via MiXCR, TCRdb re-called the RT-PCR reads, giving one row per CDR3 protein. The sample yields 200,000 to 250,000 distinct CDR3 sequences, over 30% seen once. Specimen: blood, either unsorted or a sorted T cell fraction (not recorded which). The chain joins TRBV10-3 to TRBJ1-6; 9 nucleotides agree with TRBD1. This TCR was recovered from a human donor who was either an allogeneic HSCT recipient or a stem cell or donor lymphocyte infusion donor (not recorded which). It is not recorded whose cells these are; they may come from a transplant donor. The CDR3 nucleotides read TGTGCCATCAGTGAAAATTGGACAGGGGCCTTCTCCTTAAATTCACCCCTCCACTTT. It yields the protein CAISENWTGAFSLNSPLHF.